This T cell receptor (beta chain) was observed in a study of CD8 T cells in Susac syndrome. Study conclusions and caveats: CD8+ clonal expansion in Susac peaked in TEMRA cells and active patients.

With 3 bases removed from V and 7 bases from J, the gap between germline ends came to 12 bases. This CDR3 has 14 amino acids. Germline values: CDR1 LNHDA, CDR2 SQIVND (reference sequence). Details on this clonotype: Antigen specificity is unknown.

Random-hexamer reverse transcription was applied to about 0.5 to 1 ug RNA. Across 54 Vbeta and 13 Jbeta, immunoSEQ multiplex PCR amplified TCR beta CDR3. MiXCR was run by TCRdb on the immunoSEQ multiplex PCR reads, yielding one entry per CDR3 protein. Of some 130,000 distinct CDR3 sequences listed, over 90% are singletons. Sequencing input: CD8+ T cells from PBMCs. The rearrangement links TRBV19 to TRBJ1-4; D gene uncertain. This TCR came from a human donor with Susac syndrome. The CDR3 nucleotides are TGTGCCAGTAGTATGCCGCACCGGGGTGAAAAACTGTTTTTT. It is translated as CASSMPHRGEKLFF.